The rows below give T cell receptor beta chains drawn from one sample of a study of blood T cell repertoires in COVID-19. Sequencing was performed with immunoSEQ multiplex PCR; in TCRdb, only in-frame clones are kept and a portion is missing. Of approximately 74,000 clones listed, under 95% were seen once; the top ten hold about 5%. The sequenced sample was peripheral blood. These receptors all stem from a woman aged 55-75 years with active COVID-19. Each CDR3 is given with its conserved first and last residue. The order of the fields is CDR3 length, D gene, J gene, clone size, V gene, CDR3 DNA, CDR3 protein. A D gene is named only where the DNA matches it firmly. The listing skips clone size in some rows; elsewhere it reads once, few, many or a size class.

13	NA	TRBJ2-3	NA	TRBV3-1/TRBV3-2	TGTGCCAGCAGCCCCCTTTCCACAGATACGCAGTATTTT	CASSPLSTDTQYF
17	NA	TRBJ1-3	NA	TRBV7-2	TGTGCCAGCAGCTTTGGGGCCTTATTGAGCTCTGGAAACACCATATATTTT	CASSFGALLSSGNTIYF
14	NA	TRBJ1-1	NA	TRBV19	TGTGCCAGTAGTATCGGACAGCGGAACACTGAAGCTTTCTTT	CASSIGQRNTEAFF
15	TRBD2	TRBJ2-1	NA	TRBV28	TGTGCCAGCAGTTCGGGGACTAGCGGGTACAATGAGCAGTTCTTC	CASSSGTSGYNEQFF
11	NA	TRBJ2-3	once	TRBV12-3/TRBV12-4	TGTGCCAGCAGTTTCTCAGATACGCAGTATTTT	CASSFSDTQYF
16	NA	TRBJ2-1	once	TRBV7-9	TGTGCCAGCAGCTTAAGAAGCGGCAGCACCGGCAATGAGCAGTTCTTC	CASSLRSGSTGNEQFF
16	TRBD2	TRBJ2-1	NA	TRBV5-6	TGTGCCAGCAGCCCAGACTCTAGCGGGAGGGCCTGGGAGCAGTTCTTC	CASSPDSSGRAWEQFF
14	NA	TRBJ2-7	NA	TRBV28	TGTGCCAGCAGTTATTCGCGGTTGAACTACGAGCAGTACTTC	CASSYSRLNYEQYF
15	NA	TRBJ2-5	NA	TRBV5-1	TGCGCCAGCAGCCCGGCAGGGGCCCCGCGGGAGACCCAGTACTTC	CASSPAGAPRETQYF
19	TRBD2	TRBJ2-1	NA	TRBV4-2	TGTGCCAGCAGCCAAGATCCCCACACTAGCGGGAGGGCCGGTAATGAGCAGTTCTTC	CASSQDPHTSGRAGNEQFF
14	NA	TRBJ2-2	NA	TRBV10-1	TGCGCCAGCAGTGCGGCAGGCTACACCGGGGAGCTGTTTTTT	CASSAAGYTGELFF
14	NA	TRBJ2-7	NA	TRBV7-2	TGTGCCAGCAGCTTAGACAGGTCTAGGGACGAGCAGTACTTC	CASSLDRSRDEQYF
15	TRBD2	TRBJ2-7	NA	TRBV7-2	TGTGCCAGCAGCTTAGCTACTAGCGCCAACTACGAGCAGTACTTC	CASSLATSANYEQYF
15	TRBD2	TRBJ2-7	NA	TRBV5-1	TGCGCCAGCAGCACGACTAGCGGGAGCTCCTACGAGCAGTACTTC	CASSTTSGSSYEQYF
14	TRBD1	TRBJ2-7	NA	TRBV28	TGTGCCAGCAGCCTCGGGACAGGGTCAACCGAGCAGTACTTC	CASSLGTGSTEQYF
14	TRBD1	TRBJ1-6	NA	TRBV5-6	TGTGCCAGCAACAACAGGGGTTATAATTCACCCCTCCACTTT	CASNNRGYNSPLHF
12	NA	TRBJ2-7	NA	TRBV10-1	TGCGCCAGCAGTTCAGGGGCCTACGAGCAGTACTTC	CASSSGAYEQYF
13	NA	TRBJ2-7	NA	TRBV30	TGTGCCTGGGGAGAATATCAGGGGGGCGAGCAGTACTTC	CAWGEYQGGEQYF
13	NA	TRBJ2-1	NA	TRBV28	TGTGCCAGCAGGAGAATGTCCTACAATGAGCAGTTCTTC	CASRRMSYNEQFF
15	NA	TRBJ2-7	NA	TRBV5-4	TGTGCCAGCAGCTCATGGGGCACCCCTACCTACGAGCAGTACTTC	CASSSWGTPTYEQYF
14	NA	TRBJ2-5	NA	TRBV5-1	TGCGCCAGCAGCTCTCAGGGGGGTCTGGAGACCCAGTACTTC	CASSSQGGLETQYF
18	NA	TRBJ1-4	NA	TRBV7-2	TGTGCCAGCAGCCTCACCCCAAGGCCCGGGGGGGGCAATGAAAAACTGTTTTTT	CASSLTPRPGGGNEKLFF
11	NA	TRBJ2-3	NA	TRBV27	TGTGCCAGTAACTTAGGGGGAGCGCAGTATTTT	CASNLGGAQYF
13	NA	TRBJ1-5	NA	TRBV27	TGTGCCAGCAGCAGTGCAGGGCCCCTGCCCCAGCATTTT	CASSSAGPLPQHF
18	TRBD2	TRBJ2-7	once	TRBV5-1	TGCGCCAGCAGCTTAAGGGCTAGCGGGACTAGGTCTCCCTACGAGCAGTACTTC	CASSLRASGTRSPYEQYF
21	NA	TRBJ2-6	once	TRBV27	TGTGCCAGCAGTTCCCTAAACCCTGGCGGCAGGGAAGGCTCTGGGGCCAACGTCCTGACTTTC	CASSSLNPGGREGSGANVLTF
12	NA	TRBJ1-1	NA	TRBV11-2	TGTGCCAGCAGCTTAGTCGGACAGAACGTTTTCTTT	CASSLVGQNVFF
17	TRBD2	TRBJ2-1	NA	TRBV11-2	TGTGCCAGCAGCATAGGACTAGCGGGAGGATCCTACAATGAGCAGTTCTTC	CASSIGLAGGSYNEQFF
14	NA	TRBJ1-5	NA	TRBV5-4	TGTGCCAGCAGCTTGACGGGGAGCAATCAGCCCCAGCATTTT	CASSLTGSNQPQHF
15	NA	TRBJ1-3	NA	TRBV7-9	TGTACCAGCAGCCCCTCGACAGGAATCGGAAACACCATATATTTT	CTSSPSTGIGNTIYF
14	TRBD1	TRBJ2-7	NA	TRBV27	TGTGCCAGCAGTTTCCAGGGACAGGGGTACGAGCAGTACTTC	CASSFQGQGYEQYF
16	TRBD1	TRBJ1-5	NA	TRBV6-1	TGTGCCAGCAGTGAACCCTTTGGGACAGGGGGCCAGCCCCAGCATTTT	CASSEPFGTGGQPQHF
14	NA	TRBJ1-5	NA	TRBV19	TGTGCCAGTAGGCAACAGGGCTCGGTTCAGCCCCAGCATTTT	CASRQQGSVQPQHF
15	TRBD2	TRBJ2-7	few	TRBV10-2	TGCGCCAGCAGGGTTAGCGGGGCAAGCTCCTACGAGCAGTACTTC	CASRVSGASSYEQYF
14	NA	TRBJ1-2	NA	TRBV3-1/TRBV3-2	TGTGCCAGCAGCCAAGAGGGGCGATCCGCTGGCTACACCTTC	CASSQEGRSAGYTF
11	NA	TRBJ2-7	NA	TRBV7-2	TGTGCCAGCACCCAATTCCACGAGCAGTACTTC	CASTQFHEQYF
20	TRBD2	TRBJ2-6	NA	TRBV4-1	TGCGCCAGCAGCCTAAATTTTCTAGCGGGAGGGTACTCTGGGGCCAACGTCCTGACTTTC	CASSLNFLAGGYSGANVLTF
16	NA	TRBJ1-4	NA	TRBV5-1	TGCGCCAGCAGCCCCGACGGGACACGAAATAATGAAAAACTGTTTTTT	CASSPDGTRNNEKLFF
15	TRBD2	TRBJ2-2	NA	TRBV25-1	TGTGCCAGCAGTGGACTAGCGGGAGTTTCCGGGGAGCTGTTTTTT	CASSGLAGVSGELFF
11	NA	TRBJ2-7	NA	TRBV12-3/TRBV12-4	TGTGCCAGCAGTTTCCTCCACGAGCAGTACTTC	CASSFLHEQYF
14	NA	TRBJ1-1	NA	TRBV3-1/TRBV3-2	TGTGCCAGCAACATATACGGACAGAGCACTGAAGCTTTCTTT	CASNIYGQSTEAFF
18	TRBD2	TRBJ2-3	NA	TRBV4-2	TGTGCCAGCAGCCTCGGGGGGGTCGGGACATCTAGGGTAGATACGCAGTATTTT	CASSLGGVGTSRVDTQYF
15	NA	TRBJ2-3	NA	TRBV11-2	TGTGCCAGCAGCTTGCTAACCCCTAGCACAGATACGCAGTATTTT	CASSLLTPSTDTQYF
15	NA	TRBJ2-3	NA	TRBV15	TGTGCCACCAGCACACCACTGGCCGGGACAGATACGCAGTATTTT	CATSTPLAGTDTQYF
12	NA	TRBJ2-3	NA	TRBV28	TGTGCCAGCAGCAAATCCCCTCTAGCGCAGTATTTT	CASSKSPLAQYF